Each of the 25 T cell receptor beta chains below was sequenced from the same sample in a study of vaccination and CD4 T cells after COVID-19. The assay that was used to sequence DNA from cultured CD4+ T cells was the Oncomine TCR Beta short-read assay. TCRdb called the PCR reads again in MiXCR, with one record for every CDR3 protein. The sample carries under 20,000 distinct CDR3 sequences, under 30% recorded once. This sample's treatment: roughly 10-day PBMC culture with coronavirus spike peptide pools or control peptides (ViraFEST assay). No antigens are known for them. The specimen was cultured CD4+ T cells from blood. Every receptor here comes from a human donor with COVID-19.

The chain has TRBV18 and TRBJ2-1; TRBD2 matches 12 bases. The J segment lost 7 bases and the V segment lost 0 bases, leaving 7 bases of the junction unmatched. CDR1 and CDR2 (germline): KGHSH, LQKENI. The CDR3 has 17 amino acids. In nucleotides, the CDR3 is TGTGCCAGCTCACCACCCTTGACTAGCGGGGGTGGAAATGAGCAGTTCTTC. Protein: CASSPPLTSGGGNEQFF.

This chain connects TRBV7-9 to TRBJ1-6, with unresolved D. The CDR3 loop spans 13 amino acids. Trimming pared 1 base from V and 10 bases from J, leaving 8 bases between. Germline V gene data show CDR1 as SEHNR and CDR2 as FQNEAQ (reference sequence). CDR3 coding DNA: TGTGCCAGCAGCTTAGGTTCAGGCTCACCCCTCCACTTT. This codes for CASSLGSGSPLHF.

This clonotype has more than one count but fewer than ten. V and J are TRBV6-1 and TRBJ1-5, with unresolved D. This CDR3 contains 14 residues. V lost 1 base and J 4 bases, leaving 8 bases between the germline ends. The V gene's germline CDR1 is MNHNS and CDR2 SASEGT. The CDR3 region is CASSEGRKNQPQHF. The CDR3 coding sequence is TGTGCCAGCAGTGAAGGCAGAAAAAATCAGCCCCAGCATTTT.

The J gene is TRBJ2-3, the V gene TRBV4-3; D is perhaps TRBD2 (6 bases). V was trimmed by 0 bases and J by 1 base, leaving 11 bases between them. Germline V gives CDR1 LGHNA, CDR2 YSLEER. The CDR3 totals 16 residues. DNA for the CDR3: TGCGCCAGCAGCCAAGATGGGCGGGGACGCACAGATACGCAGTATTTT. This translates into CASSQDGRGRTDTQYF.

J is TRBJ2-7 and V is TRBV2, with D maybe TRBD1 (5 bases). The CDR3 runs 12 residues. Per the germline V gene, CDR1 is SNHLY and CDR2 is FYNNEI. The V end lost 5 bases, the J end lost 5 bases, and 10 bases lay between the germline ends. In DNA form, the CDR3 reads TGTGCCAGCAGTAATTCAGGGAACGAGCAGTACTTC. It specifies CASSNSGNEQYF.

The chain has TRBV7-9 and TRBJ2-3, with D possibly matching TRBD1 (6 bases). The germline V gene encodes CDR1 SEHNR and CDR2 FQNEAQ (reference sequence). This CDR3 has 18 residues. Trimming took 4 bases from V and 0 from J, leaving 20 bases between them. The CDR3 here is CASSSLDRGQGSTDTQYF. CDR3 coding DNA: TGTGCCAGCAGCTCTCTTGACCGGGGTCAGGGGAGCACAGATACGCAGTATTTT.

Only a few counts were recorded for this clonotype. This rearrangement joins TRBV2 to TRBJ1-2; a possible D gene is TRBD1 (5 bases). This CDR3 spans 15 amino acids. Germline assignment: CDR1 SNHLY and CDR2 FYNNEI. V was trimmed by 3 bases and J by 5 bases, leaving 16 bases between them. The CDR3 DNA reads TGTGCCAGCAGTGAGGAGTCGGGACGGCGATATGGCTACACCTTC. This translates into CASSEESGRRYGYTF.

The genes are TRBV6-1 and TRBJ2-1; 8 nucleotides agree with TRBD1. Germline-derived CDR1 and CDR2 are MNHNS and SASEGT. V lost 3 bases to trimming and J lost 6 bases; unmatched junction nucleotides: 10. The CDR3 sequence is 16 residues long. The CDR3 is CASSDYQGALGNEQFF. DNA for the CDR3: TGTGCCAGCAGTGACTATCAGGGGGCTCTGGGCAATGAGCAGTTCTTC.

This chain connects TRBV7-9 to TRBJ1-3; no firm D call. Germline CDR1 reads SEHNR; CDR2 reads FQNEAQ (reference sequence). V lost 0 bases and J lost 0, with 6 bases in between. This CDR3 spans 15 amino acids. CDR3 protein: CASSLAGSSGNTIYF. CDR3 coding DNA: TGTGCCAGCAGCTTAGCGGGCAGCTCTGGAAACACCATATATTTT.

This clonotype came up a few times. V is TRBV4-3 and J is TRBJ1-2; D not resolved. The CDR3 is 14 residues long. V lost 0 bases to trimming and J lost 5 bases, with 10 bases between them. The germline gives CDR1 LGHNA, CDR2 YSLEER. CDR3 nucleotides: TGCGCCAGCAGCCAAGATAGGAGGGCGTATGGCTACACCTTC. Amino acid sequence: CASSQDRRAYGYTF.

The chain is built from TRBV6-5 and TRBJ1-2; possibly TRBD1 for D (6 bases). Per the germline V gene, CDR1 is MNHEY and CDR2 is SVGAGI. The CDR3 extends over 14 amino acids. V was trimmed by 2 bases and J by 2 bases, leaving 9 bases between them. In DNA, the CDR3 is TGTGCCAGCAGTTACGGGACAAACAACTATGGCTACACCTTC. Its translation: CASSYGTNNYGYTF.

The V call is TRBV7-2, the J call TRBJ2-7; a weak D match, TRBD2 (6 bases). The ends were cut back, 5 bases at V and 6 bases at J, with 17 bases in the middle. The CDR3 is 14 residues long. Looked up from germline, CDR1 is SGHTA and CDR2 is FQGNSA. The CDR3 here is CASSQVVEGAEQYF. CDR3 DNA: TGTGCCAGCAGCCAAGTGGTGGAGGGCGCCGAGCAGTACTTC.

This clonotype was seen a handful of times. The rearrangement uses TRBV21-1 and TRBJ2-7; the table calls TRBD1, which could not be checked here. TRBV21-1 is a known pseudogene. CDR3 length equals 17 residues. The CDR3 sequence: CASSKEIGTGISYEQYF. The DNA for the CDR3 is TGTGCCAGCAGCAAAGAAATCGGGACAGGGATTTCCTACGAGCAGTACTTC.

This clonotype was detected a few times. The rearrangement uses TRBV6-2 or TRBV6-3 and TRBJ2-2; the D gene is possibly TRBD2 (6 bases). In germline, CDR1 is MNHEY, CDR2 SVGEGT. V dropped 6 bases and J dropped 6 bases, with 14 bases sitting between them. CDR3 length: 14 residues. The CDR3 region has the DNA TGTGCCAGCAGACCACGGGGGACCGCCGGGGAGCTGTTTTTT. Translating it yields CASRPRGTAGELFF.

This clonotype came up a few times. The chain joins TRBV20-1 to TRBJ2-7, with 10 positions matching TRBD2. Trimming at V came to 6 bases and at J to 5 bases, leaving 4 bases not matched to a gene. The CDR3 sequence is 12 residues long. The germline V gene has CDR1 DFQATT and CDR2 SNEGSKA (reference sequence). CDR3 nucleotides: TGCAGTGCAAAGCGGGGGGGTAACGAGCAGTACTTC. This gives the protein CSAKRGGNEQYF.

This clonotype was counted between two and nine times. This chain uses TRBV19 with TRBJ1-5; D uncertain. Trimming stripped 7 bases from V and 9 bases from J, with 13 bases between. There are 12 residues in the CDR3. Germline V gene lookup returns CDR1 LNHDA and CDR2 SQIVND (reference sequence). The CDR3, as DNA: TGTGCCAGTACGACGCCGCGGGGGCCCCAGCATTTT. Translation: CASTTPRGPQHF.

This clonotype showed up just a few times. The chain links TRBV21-1 to TRBJ2-7; the table calls TRBD1, which could not be checked here. TRBV21-1 represents a pseudogene. The CDR3 has 15 residues. The CDR3 protein is CASSKGGTGSYEQYF. The CDR3 bases are TGTGCCAGCAGCAAAGGCGGGACAGGTTCCTACGAGCAGTACTTC.

The chain links TRBV2 to TRBJ1-2, with a possible D match to TRBD1 (6 bases). Germline CDR1 and CDR2: SNHLY and FYNNEI. This CDR3 has 14 residues. The V gene lost 7 bases and the J gene lost 8 bases, with 20 bases spanning the gap. Here the CDR3 reads CASKTPGGSLGYTF. The CDR3 nucleotides read TGTGCCAGCAAAACCCCGGGGGGCTCTTTGGGCTACACCTTC.

This clonotype occurred a few times. This chain joins TRBV5-4 and TRBJ1-2; TRBD1 might be the D (6 bases). The ends were cut back, 1 base at V and 2 bases at J, with 12 bases in the middle. The CDR3 is 15 residues long. Germline CDR1 and CDR2: SGHNT and YYREEE (reference sequence). In nucleotides, the CDR3 is TGTGCCAGCAGCTTGATTCGACAGGAGAACTATGGCTACACCTTC. This encodes CASSLIRQENYGYTF.

This clonotype was counted between two and nine times. The chain joins TRBV28 to TRBJ1-2; weak D call: TRBD1 (5 bases). This CDR3 region has 14 residues. CDR1 is MDHEN and CDR2 is SYDVKM in the germline V gene. V lost 2 bases, J lost 8 bases, and 15 bases lay in between. CDR3 residues: CASSLGSAGRGYTF. DNA of the CDR3: TGTGCCAGCAGTTTAGGATCGGCGGGGCGCGGCTACACCTTC.

This clonotype was seen a handful of times. V usage is TRBV27 and J usage is TRBJ2-4; TRBD1 might be the D (7 bases). Trimming pared 0 bases from V and 15 bases from J, leaving 12 bases between. Germline V gene sequence: CDR1 MNHEY, CDR2 SMNVEV (reference sequence). This CDR3 is 12 amino acids long. Here the CDR3 reads CASSLSGGQRYF. In nucleotides, the CDR3 is TGTGCCAGCAGTTTATCGGGGGGACAGAGGTACTTC.

Sample share makes this clonotype medium-sized. The chain carries TRBV6-5 and TRBJ1-1, with 7 bases matching TRBD1. CDR1 MNHEY and CDR2 SVGAGI come from the germline V gene. The V segment lost 4 bases and the J segment 1 base; nucleotides outside the gene matches: 6. The CDR3 extends over 15 amino acids. This CDR3 reads CASSLGGGSNTEAFF. For the CDR3, the DNA is TGTGCCAGCAGTTTAGGGGGCGGTTCGAACACTGAAGCTTTCTTT.

The genes are TRBV7-2 and TRBJ2-7; 10 nucleotides align to TRBD1. V shed 5 bases, J shed 5 bases, and the junction held 6 bases outside the gene matches. Germline V gene sequence: CDR1 SGHTA, CDR2 FQGNSA. The CDR3 spans 14 residues. CDR3 amino acids: CASSRDRGYDEQYF. The CDR3 DNA reads as TGTGCCAGCAGCCGGGACAGGGGATACGACGAGCAGTACTTC.

The rearrangement joins TRBV5-1 to TRBJ1-2; a possible D gene is TRBD1 (5 bases). This CDR3 has 11 residues. Germline CDR1 and CDR2: SGHRS and YFSETQ. Trimming removed 4 bases from V and 7 bases from J, with 8 bases in between. The CDR3 here is CASSPGLGYTF. The CDR3 DNA reads TGCGCCAGCAGCCCGGGACTTGGCTACACCTTC.

The gene calls are TRBV12-3 or TRBV12-4 and TRBJ2-2, with D uncertain. There are 13 residues in the CDR3. The ends were cut back, 5 bases at V and 8 bases at J, with 12 bases in the middle. CDR3 DNA: TGTGCCAGCAGTAACGACGGAGCAGGGGAGCTGTTTTTT. Translated, it gives CASSNDGAGELFF.